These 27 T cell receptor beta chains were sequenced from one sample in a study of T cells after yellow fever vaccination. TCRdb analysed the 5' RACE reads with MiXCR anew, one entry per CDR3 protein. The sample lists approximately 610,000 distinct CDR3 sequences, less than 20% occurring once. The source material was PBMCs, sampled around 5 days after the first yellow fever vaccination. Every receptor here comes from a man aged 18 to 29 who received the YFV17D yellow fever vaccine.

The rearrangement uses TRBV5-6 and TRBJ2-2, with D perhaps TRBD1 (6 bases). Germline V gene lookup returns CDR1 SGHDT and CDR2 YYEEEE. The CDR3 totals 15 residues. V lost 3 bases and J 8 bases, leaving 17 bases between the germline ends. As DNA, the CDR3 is TGTGCCAGCAGCTGGGTGACAGGAGATAAGGGGGAGCTGTTTTTT. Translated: CASSWVTGDKGELFF.

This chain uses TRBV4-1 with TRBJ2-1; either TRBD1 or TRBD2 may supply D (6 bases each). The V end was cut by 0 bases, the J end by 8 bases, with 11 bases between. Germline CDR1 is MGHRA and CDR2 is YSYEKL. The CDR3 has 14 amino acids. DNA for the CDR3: TGCGCCAGCAGCCAAGATAGGAGGGGGGATGAGCAGTTCTTC. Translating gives CASSQDRRGDEQFF.

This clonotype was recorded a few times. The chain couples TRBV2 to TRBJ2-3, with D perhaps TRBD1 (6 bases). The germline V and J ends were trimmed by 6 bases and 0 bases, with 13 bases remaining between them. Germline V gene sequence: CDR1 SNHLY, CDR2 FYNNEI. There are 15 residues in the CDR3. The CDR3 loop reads CASRWTVFSTDTQYF. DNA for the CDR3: TGTGCCAGCAGGTGGACAGTCTTTAGCACAGATACGCAGTATTTT.

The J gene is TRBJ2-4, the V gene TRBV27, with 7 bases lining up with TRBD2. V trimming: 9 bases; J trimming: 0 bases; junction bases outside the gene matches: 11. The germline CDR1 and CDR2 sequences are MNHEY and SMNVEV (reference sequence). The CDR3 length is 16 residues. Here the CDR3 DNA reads TGTGCCAGGAGTAAGCGGGACGGACTAGCCAAAAACATTCAGTACTTC. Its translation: CARSKRDGLAKNIQYF.

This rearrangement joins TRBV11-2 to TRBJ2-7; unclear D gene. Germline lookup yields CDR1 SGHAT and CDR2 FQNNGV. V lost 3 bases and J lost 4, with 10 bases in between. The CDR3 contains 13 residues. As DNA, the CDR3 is TGTGCCAGCAGCTTGGCAGTGACTTACGAGCAGTACGTC. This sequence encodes CASSLAVTYEQYV.

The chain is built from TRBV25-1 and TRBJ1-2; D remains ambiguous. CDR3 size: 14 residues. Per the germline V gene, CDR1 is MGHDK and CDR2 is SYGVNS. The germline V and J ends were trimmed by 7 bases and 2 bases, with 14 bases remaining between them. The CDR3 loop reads CASTKHGGNYGYTF. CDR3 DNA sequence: TGTGCCAGCACAAAGCACGGCGGCAACTATGGCTACACCTTC.

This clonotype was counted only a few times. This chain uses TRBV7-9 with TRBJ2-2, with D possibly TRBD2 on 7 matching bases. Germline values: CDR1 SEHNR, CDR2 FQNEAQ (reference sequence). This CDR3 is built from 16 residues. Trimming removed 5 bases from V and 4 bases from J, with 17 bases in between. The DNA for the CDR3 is TGTGCCAGCAGCAGAAAGGGGGGGCTCGGCACCGGGGAGCTGTTTTTT. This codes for CASSRKGGLGTGELFF.

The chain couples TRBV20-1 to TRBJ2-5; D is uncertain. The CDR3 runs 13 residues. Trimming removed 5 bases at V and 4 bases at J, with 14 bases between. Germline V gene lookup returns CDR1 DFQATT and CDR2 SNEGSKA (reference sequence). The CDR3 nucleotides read TGCAGTGCTTTGGTCTCAGGCTCAGAGACCCAGTACTTC. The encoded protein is CSALVSGSETQYF.

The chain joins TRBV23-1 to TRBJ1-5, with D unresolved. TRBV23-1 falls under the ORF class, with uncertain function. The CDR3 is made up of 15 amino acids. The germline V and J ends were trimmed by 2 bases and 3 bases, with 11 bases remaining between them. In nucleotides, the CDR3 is TGCGCCAGCAGTCAAACTTCGGATGTCAATCAGCCCCAGCATTTT. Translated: CASSQTSDVNQPQHF.

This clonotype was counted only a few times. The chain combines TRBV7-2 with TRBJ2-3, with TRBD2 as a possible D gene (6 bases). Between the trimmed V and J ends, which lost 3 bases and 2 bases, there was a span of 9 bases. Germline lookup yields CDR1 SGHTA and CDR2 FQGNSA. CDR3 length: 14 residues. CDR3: CASSLSGDTDTQYF. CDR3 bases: TGTGCCAGCAGCTTGTCGGGAGACACAGATACGCAGTATTTT.

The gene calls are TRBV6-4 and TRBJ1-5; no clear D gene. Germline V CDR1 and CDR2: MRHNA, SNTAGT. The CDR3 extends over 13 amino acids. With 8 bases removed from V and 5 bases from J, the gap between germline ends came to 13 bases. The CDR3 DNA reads TGTGCCAGCGCATATCGGACCCATCAGCCCCAGCATTTT. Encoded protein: CASAYRTHQPQHF.

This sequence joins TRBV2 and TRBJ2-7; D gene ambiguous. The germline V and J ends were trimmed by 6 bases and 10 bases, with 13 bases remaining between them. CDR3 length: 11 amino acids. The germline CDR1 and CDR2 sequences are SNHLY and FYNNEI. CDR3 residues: CASSPDWAQYV. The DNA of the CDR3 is TGTGCCAGCAGCCCAGACTGGGCTCAGTACGTC.

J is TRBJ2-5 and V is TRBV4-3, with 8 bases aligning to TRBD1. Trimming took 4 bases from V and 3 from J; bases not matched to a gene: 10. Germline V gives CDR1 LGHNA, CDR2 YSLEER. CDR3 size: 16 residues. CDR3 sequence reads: CASSRLGVDREETQYF. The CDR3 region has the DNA TGCGCCAGCAGCCGGTTAGGCGTGGACAGGGAAGAGACCCAGTACTTC.

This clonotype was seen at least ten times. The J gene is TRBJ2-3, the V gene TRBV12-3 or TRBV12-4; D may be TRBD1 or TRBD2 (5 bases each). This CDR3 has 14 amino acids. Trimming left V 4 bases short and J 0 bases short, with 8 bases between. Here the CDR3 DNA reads TGTGCCAGCAGTTACCGGGACAGCACAGATACGCAGTATTTT. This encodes CASSYRDSTDTQYF.

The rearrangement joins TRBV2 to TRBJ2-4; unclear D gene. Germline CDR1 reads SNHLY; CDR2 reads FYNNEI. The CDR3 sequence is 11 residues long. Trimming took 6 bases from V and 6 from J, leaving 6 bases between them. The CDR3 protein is CASRGANIQYF. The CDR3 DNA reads TGTGCCAGCAGGGGCGCAAACATTCAGTACTTC.

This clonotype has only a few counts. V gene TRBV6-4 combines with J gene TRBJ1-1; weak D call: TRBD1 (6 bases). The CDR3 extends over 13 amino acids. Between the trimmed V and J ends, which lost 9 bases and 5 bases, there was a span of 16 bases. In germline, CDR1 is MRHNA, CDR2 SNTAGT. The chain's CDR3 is CARLQGGGTEAFF. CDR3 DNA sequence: TGTGCCAGGTTACAGGGTGGGGGGACTGAAGCTTTCTTT.

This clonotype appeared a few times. CDR3 protein: CASRSRRGEGTGELFF. The CDR3 nucleotides read TGTGCCAGCCGGAGCCGACGCGGGGAAGGCACCGGGGAGCTGTTTTTT. The rearrangement joins TRBV27 to TRBJ2-2; tentative D call: TRBD2 (6 bases). V shed 8 bases and J shed 4 bases, with 20 bases lying between them. The CDR3 consists of 16 residues. In germline, CDR1 is MNHEY, CDR2 SMNVEV (reference sequence).

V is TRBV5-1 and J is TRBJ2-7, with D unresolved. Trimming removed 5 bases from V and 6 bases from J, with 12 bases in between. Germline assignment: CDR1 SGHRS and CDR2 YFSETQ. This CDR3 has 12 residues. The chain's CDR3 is CASREGFGEQYF. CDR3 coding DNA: TGCGCCAGCAGGGAAGGGTTCGGCGAGCAGTACTTC.

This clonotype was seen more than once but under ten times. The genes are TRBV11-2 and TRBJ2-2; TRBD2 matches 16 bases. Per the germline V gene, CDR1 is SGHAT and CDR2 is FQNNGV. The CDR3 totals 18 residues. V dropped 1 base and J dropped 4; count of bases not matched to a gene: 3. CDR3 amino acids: CASSLGGTSGGATGELFF. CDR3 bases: TGTGCCAGCAGCTTAGGTGGGACTAGCGGGGGGGCCACCGGGGAGCTGTTTTTT. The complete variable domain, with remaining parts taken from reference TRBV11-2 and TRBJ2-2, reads EAGVAQSPRYKIIEKRQSVAFWCNPISGHATLYWYQQILGQGPKLLIQFQNNGVVDDSQLPKDRFSAERLKGVDSTLKIQPAKLEDSAVYLCASSLGGTSGGATGELFFGEGSRLTVL.

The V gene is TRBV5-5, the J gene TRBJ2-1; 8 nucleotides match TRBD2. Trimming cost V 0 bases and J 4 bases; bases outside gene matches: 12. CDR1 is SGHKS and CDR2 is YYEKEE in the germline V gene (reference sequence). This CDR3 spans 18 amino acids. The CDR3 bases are TGTGCCAGCAGCTTGGTGAAAGCGGGGGCCCGCCTTTACAATGAGCAGTTCTTC. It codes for CASSLVKAGARLYNEQFF.

CDR3 residues: CASIGGGSYNEQFF. Here the CDR3 DNA reads TGTGCCAGCATCGGCGGGGGCTCCTACAATGAGCAGTTCTTC. The V and J genes are TRBV7-6 and TRBJ2-1; the match to TRBD2 covers 7 bases. The V gene's germline CDR1 is SGHVS and CDR2 FNYEAQ. CDR3 size: 14 residues. V lost 7 bases and J lost 0; bases outside the gene matches: 3.

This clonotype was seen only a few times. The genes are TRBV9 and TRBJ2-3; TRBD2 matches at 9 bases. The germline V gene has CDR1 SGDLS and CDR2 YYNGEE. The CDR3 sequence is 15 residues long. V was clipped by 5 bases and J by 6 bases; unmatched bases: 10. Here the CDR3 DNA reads TGTGCCAGCAGTCCAGCGGGGGGCCTAGGGGATACGCAGTATTTT. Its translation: CASSPAGGLGDTQYF. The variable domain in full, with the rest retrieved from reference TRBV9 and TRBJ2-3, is DSGVTQTPKHLITATGQRVTLRCSPRSGDLSVYWYQQSLDQGLQFLIQYYNGEERAKGNILERFSAQQFPDLHSELNLSSLELGDSALYFCASSPAGGLGDTQYFGPGTRLTVL.

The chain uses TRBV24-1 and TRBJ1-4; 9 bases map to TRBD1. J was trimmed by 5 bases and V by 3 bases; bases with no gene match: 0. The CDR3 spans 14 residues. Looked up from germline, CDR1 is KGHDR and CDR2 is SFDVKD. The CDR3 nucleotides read TGTGCCACCAGTGATGGGACAGGGAATGAAAAACTGTTTTTT. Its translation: CATSDGTGNEKLFF.

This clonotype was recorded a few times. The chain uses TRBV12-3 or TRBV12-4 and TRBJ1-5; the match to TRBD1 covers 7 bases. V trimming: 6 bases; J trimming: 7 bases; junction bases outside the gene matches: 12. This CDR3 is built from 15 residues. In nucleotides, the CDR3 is TGTGCCAGCAGGCCCGAGGGGGACAGAGACCAGCCCCAGCATTTT. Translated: CASRPEGDRDQPQHF.

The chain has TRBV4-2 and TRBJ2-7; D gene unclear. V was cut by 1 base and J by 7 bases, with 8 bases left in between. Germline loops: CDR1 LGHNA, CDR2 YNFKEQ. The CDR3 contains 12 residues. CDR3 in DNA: TGTGCCAGCAGCCAAGGAACGAGTGAGCAGTACTTC. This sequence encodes CASSQGTSEQYF.

CDR3 in DNA: TGTGCCAGCAGCTTCGTGGGCGGGGAGCTGTTTTTT. Encoded protein: CASSFVGGELFF. This chain links TRBV12-3 or TRBV12-4 with TRBJ2-2; no definite D call. V was clipped by 6 bases and J by 7 bases, with 9 bases between them. The CDR3 loop spans 12 amino acids.

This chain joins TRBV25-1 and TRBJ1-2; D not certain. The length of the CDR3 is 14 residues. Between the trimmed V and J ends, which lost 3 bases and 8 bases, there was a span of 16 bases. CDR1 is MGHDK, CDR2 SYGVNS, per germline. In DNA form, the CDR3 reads TGTGCCAGCAGTGACATCGGGGTCACCCCGGGCTACACCTTC. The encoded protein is CASSDIGVTPGYTF.